What follows are 4 T cell receptor beta chains derived from one specimen sequenced in a study of blood T cells in healthy people across ages. Primed by a sample-barcoded 5' primer and a J-beta primer mix, a second PCR proceeded for 7 to 11 cycles. Using its own MiXCR run on the 5' RACE reads, TCRdb lists one record per CDR3 protein. The data show some 800,000 distinct CDR3 sequences, 40% to 50% seen once. Sequencing input: blood. The receptor source for this set is a man aged 55 to 70 in good health.

The chain is built from TRBV7-2 and TRBJ2-7, with D possibly being TRBD1 (6 bases). Germline loops: CDR1 SGHTA, CDR2 FQGNSA. V was cut by 6 bases and J by 2 bases, with 17 bases left in between. The CDR3 runs 15 residues. This CDR3 is CASRQTQGGPYEQYF. In DNA, the CDR3 is TGTGCCAGCAGGCAGACACAGGGTGGACCCTACGAGCAGTACTTC.

This clonotype appeared a few times. The V and J genes are TRBV7-2 and TRBJ1-2, with 9 bases lining up with TRBD1. The CDR3 length is 17 residues. The germline V gene has CDR1 SGHTA and CDR2 FQGNSA. With V trimmed by 7 bases and J by 5 bases, 17 bases remained unmatched. DNA of the CDR3: TGTGCCAGCACCAACCAACAGGGGGCTTTAGTGTTGTATGGCTACACCTTC. It encodes CASTNQQGALVLYGYTF. The variable domain in full, with the rest retrieved from reference TRBV7-2 and TRBJ1-2, is GAGVSQSPSNKVTEKGKDVELRCDPISGHTALYWYRQSLGQGLEFLIYFQGNSAPDKSGLPSDRFSAERTGGSVSTLTIQRTQQEDSAVYLCASTNQQGALVLYGYTFGSGTRLTVV.

This clonotype was detected only a few times. The chain uses TRBV20-1 and TRBJ2-3; the match to TRBD2 covers 9 bases. Germline loops: CDR1 DFQATT, CDR2 SNEGSKA (reference sequence). V lost 4 bases, J lost 6 bases, and 8 bases stayed unmatched. The CDR3 runs 14 residues. The DNA for the CDR3 is TGCAGTGCTAAAGGCGGGGGGGCCCTTGATACGCAGTATTTT. It is translated as CSAKGGGALDTQYF.

This clonotype turned up a few times. This chain connects TRBV4-3 to TRBJ2-7, with 12 bases matching TRBD2. With 0 bases clipped from V and 1 base from J, the junction kept 1 base outside the gene matches. The length of the CDR3 is 16 residues. The V gene's germline CDR1 is LGHNA and CDR2 YSLEER. The CDR3 spells CASSQELAGGSYEQYF. The CDR3 bases are TGCGCCAGCAGCCAAGAACTAGCGGGGGGATCCTACGAGCAGTACTTC.